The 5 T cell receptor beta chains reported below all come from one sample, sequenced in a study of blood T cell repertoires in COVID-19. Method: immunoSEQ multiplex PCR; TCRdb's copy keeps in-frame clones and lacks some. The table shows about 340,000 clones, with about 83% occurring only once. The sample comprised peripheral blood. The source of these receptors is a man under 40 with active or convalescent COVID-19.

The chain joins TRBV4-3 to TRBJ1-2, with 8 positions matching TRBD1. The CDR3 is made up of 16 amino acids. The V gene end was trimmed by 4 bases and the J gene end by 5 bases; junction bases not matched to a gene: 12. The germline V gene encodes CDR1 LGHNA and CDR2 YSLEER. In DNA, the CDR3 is TGCGCCAGCAGCCTGAACGTGGACAGGGATGATTATGGCTACACCTTC. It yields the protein CASSLNVDRDDYGYTF.

CDR3 sequence (DNA): TGTGCCAGCAGCTTCGGACAGGGAAGTGAAAAACTGTTTTTT. It specifies CASSFGQGSEKLFF. This chain joins TRBV5-6 and TRBJ1-4, with TRBD1 identical over 8 bases. Germline values: CDR1 SGHDT, CDR2 YYEEEE. V lost 2 bases and J lost 7; bases outside the gene matches: 4. The CDR3 totals 14 residues.

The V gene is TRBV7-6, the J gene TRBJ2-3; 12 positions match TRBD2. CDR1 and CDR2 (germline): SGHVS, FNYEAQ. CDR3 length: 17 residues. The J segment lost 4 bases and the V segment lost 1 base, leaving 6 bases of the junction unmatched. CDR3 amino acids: CASSLVPSGGAPDTQYF. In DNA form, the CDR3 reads TGTGCCAGCAGCTTAGTACCTAGCGGGGGGGCCCCAGATACGCAGTATTTT.

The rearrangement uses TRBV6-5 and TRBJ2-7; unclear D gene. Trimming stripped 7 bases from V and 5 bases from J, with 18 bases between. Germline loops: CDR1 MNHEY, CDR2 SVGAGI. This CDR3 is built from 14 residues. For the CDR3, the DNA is TGTGCCAGCACTTTGAGCCGTCGGTCCCACGAGCAGTACTTC. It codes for CASTLSRRSHEQYF.

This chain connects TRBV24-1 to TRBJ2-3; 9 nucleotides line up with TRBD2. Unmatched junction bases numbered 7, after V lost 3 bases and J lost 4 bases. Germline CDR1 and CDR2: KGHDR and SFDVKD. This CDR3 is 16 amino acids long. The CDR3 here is CATSDTAGGPADTQYF. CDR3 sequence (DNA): TGTGCCACCAGTGATACGGCGGGAGGGCCGGCAGATACGCAGTATTTT.